These 28 T cell receptor beta chains share one sample of origin, sequenced in a study of early T cells in non-severe SARS-CoV-2 infection. One entry per CDR3 protein, called by TCRdb with MiXCR from the 5' RACE reads. The sample yields 70,000 to 85,000 distinct CDR3 sequences, around 12% seen once. The specimen was whole blood, collected at baseline. The receptors were gathered from an adult who was a healthcare worker with PCR-confirmed SARS-CoV-2 infection or an uninfected control (not recorded which). The donor label of this sample is uncertain.

This clonotype has a single count. This sequence may be a read error, since a much larger clone differs from it by one base. The chain links TRBV7-8 to TRBJ2-1; tentative D call: TRBD1 (5 bases). CDR1 is SGHVS, CDR2 FQNEAQ, per germline. The ends were cut back, 2 bases at V and 1 base at J, with 9 bases in the middle. This CDR3 has 15 amino acids. The chain's CDR3 is CASSLRKGSYNEQFF. The CDR3 region has the DNA TGTGCCAGCAGCTTACGGAAGGGGTCCTACAATGAGCAGTTCTTC.

This clonotype was observed many times. The rearrangement joins TRBV9 to TRBJ1-1; tentatively, D is TRBD1 (6 bases). Looked up from germline, CDR1 is SGDLS and CDR2 is YYNGEE. Trimming shortened V by 4 bases and J by 8 bases, and 21 bases separated the two germline ends. CDR3 length: 15 amino acids. The CDR3 sequence: CASSLTGGQKEEAFF. As DNA, the CDR3 is TGTGCCAGCAGCCTCACCGGAGGACAGAAAGAGGAAGCTTTCTTT.

This sequence joins TRBV5-1 and TRBJ1-4, with a possible D match to TRBD1 (5 bases). Germline loops: CDR1 SGHRS, CDR2 YFSETQ. This CDR3 comprises 14 residues. Deletions cut 0 bases from V and 4 bases from J, with 7 bases between. The CDR3 is CASSLGQYNEKLFF. The CDR3 coding sequence is TGCGCCAGCAGCTTGGGACAGTATAATGAAAAACTGTTTTTT. The variable domain in full, completed from reference TRBV5-1 and TRBJ1-4, reads KAGVTQTPRYLIKTRGQQVTLSCSPISGHRSVSWYQQTPGQGLQFLFEYFSETQRNKGNFPGRFSGRQFSNSRSEMNVSTLELGDSALYLCASSLGQYNEKLFFGSGTQLSVL.

This clonotype was detected a few times. This sequence joins TRBV3-2 and TRBJ1-2; the D segment call TRBD1 is taken from the table without a DNA check. TRBV3-2 is classified as a pseudogene. This CDR3 region has 13 residues. The CDR3 protein is CASSPQGTLDYTF. The CDR3 DNA is TGTGCCAGCAGCCCACAGGGAACTCTCGACTACACCTTC.

The chain employs TRBV6-5 and TRBJ2-7; D gene uncertain. The CDR3 is made up of 12 amino acids. Germline-derived CDR1 and CDR2 are MNHEY and SVGAGI. Between the trimmed V and J ends, which lost 5 bases and 5 bases, there was a span of 10 bases. The CDR3 is CASSPQGNEQYF. CDR3 nucleotide sequence: TGTGCCAGCAGTCCCCAAGGGAACGAGCAGTACTTC.

This clonotype turned up a few times. The chain recombines TRBV30 with TRBJ2-2, with D uncertain. Germline V gives CDR1 GTSNPN, CDR2 SVGIG (reference sequence). Trimming cost V 7 bases and J 5 bases, with 14 bases left between them. The CDR3 runs 13 residues. CDR3 amino acids: CAYDSVGTGELFF. The CDR3, as DNA: TGTGCCTATGACTCCGTCGGTACCGGGGAGCTGTTTTTT.

This clonotype was detected only a few times. This sequence joins TRBV14 and TRBJ2-1; a possible D gene is TRBD2 (6 bases). The CDR3 has 17 amino acids. Germline values: CDR1 SGHDN, CDR2 FVKESK. V was pared by 0 bases and J by 3 bases, with 15 bases between. CDR3 loop: CASSQESGTVVYNEQFF. CDR3 bases: TGTGCCAGCAGCCAAGAATCTGGGACTGTAGTCTACAATGAGCAGTTCTTC.

This clonotype was observed at least ten times. The CDR3, as DNA: TGCAGTGCTAGGGGGGCAGGGCTATCGCGCGAGCAGTACTTC. It specifies CSARGAGLSREQYF. The gene calls are TRBV20-1 and TRBJ2-7; weak D call: TRBD1 (6 bases). CDR3 length: 14 residues. V lost 3 bases, J lost 6 bases, and 18 bases lay in between. Per germline, CDR1 DFQATT and CDR2 SNEGSKA (reference sequence).

In its sample, this clonotype was seen many times. For the CDR3, the DNA is TGTGCCAGCAGTCTAGTCGGGACAGGGGACTACGAGCAGTACTTC. Translating it yields CASSLVGTGDYEQYF. The chain employs TRBV6-6 and TRBJ2-7; 10 bases agree with TRBD1. Germline values: CDR1 MNHNY, CDR2 SVGAGI (reference sequence). The CDR3 is made up of 15 amino acids. The V gene end was trimmed by 5 bases and the J gene end by 3 bases; junction bases not matched to a gene: 7.

This clonotype turned up a few times. V usage is TRBV5-6 and J usage is TRBJ2-1; 8 positions agree with TRBD2. The CDR3 is 15 residues long. Germline values: CDR1 SGHDT, CDR2 YYEEEE. V shed 0 bases and J 2 bases; nucleotides not matched to a gene: 1. The CDR3 sequence is CASSLGGGPYNEQFF. Here the CDR3 DNA reads TGTGCCAGCAGCTTGGGCGGGGGGCCCTACAATGAGCAGTTCTTC.

This chain joins TRBV7-2 and TRBJ2-1; 7 nucleotides match TRBD2. CDR3 size: 18 residues. The ends lost 5 bases at V and 7 bases at J; junction bases unmatched: 20. CDR1 and CDR2 from the germline V gene are SGHTA and FQGNSA. CDR3 residues: CASSKRPGGGRSVNEQFF. CDR3 DNA sequence: TGTGCCAGCAGCAAAAGACCGGGAGGAGGGCGATCTGTAAATGAGCAGTTCTTC.

This clonotype was seen repeatedly, ten times or more. The J gene is TRBJ2-7, the V gene TRBV5-6; D ambiguous. Trimming took off 4 bases at V and 0 bases at J, with 14 bases between the two ends. CDR3 length: 15 residues. Per germline, CDR1 SGHDT and CDR2 YYEEEE. CDR3 coding DNA: TGTGCCAGCAGCACAGTGGCGTGGAGCTCCTACGAGCAGTACTTC. It translates to CASSTVAWSSYEQYF.

This clonotype was seen a few times. The rearrangement uses TRBV20-1 and TRBJ2-1, with 7 bases matching TRBD2. The CDR3 runs to 16 residues. The germline gives CDR1 DFQATT, CDR2 SNEGSKA (reference sequence). V trimming: 4 bases; J trimming: 0 bases; junction bases outside the gene matches: 9. CDR3 protein: CSAKSGEPSSYNEQFF. The CDR3 coding sequence is TGCAGTGCTAAAAGCGGGGAGCCAAGCTCCTACAATGAGCAGTTCTTC.

In this sample, this clonotype turned up a few times. The rearrangement links TRBV20-1 to TRBJ2-1; D not certain. V was pared by 6 bases and J by 2 bases, with 14 bases between. CDR1 is DFQATT, CDR2 SNEGSKA, per germline (reference sequence). This CDR3 is 14 amino acids long. The CDR3 reads CSAASREPYNEQFF. The DNA for the CDR3 is TGCAGTGCCGCTTCTAGAGAGCCCTACAATGAGCAGTTCTTC.

V gene TRBV10-2 combines with J gene TRBJ2-7; D might be TRBD1 (5 bases). V was clipped by 1 base and J by 2 bases, with 21 bases between them. Germline CDR1 reads WSHSY; CDR2 reads SAAADI. CDR3 size: 18 residues. The CDR3 is CASSEWPLVVGLPYEQYF. The CDR3 nucleotides are TGCGCCAGCAGTGAGTGGCCCTTGGTGGTGGGGCTCCCCTACGAGCAGTACTTC.

The chain is built from TRBV6-2 or TRBV6-3 and TRBJ2-4; 7 nucleotides match TRBD1. V lost 5 bases to trimming and J lost 8 bases; unmatched junction nucleotides: 21. CDR1 and CDR2 (germline): MNHEY, SVGEGT. The CDR3 covers 18 residues. CDR3 nucleotides: TGTGCCAGCAGTCACACCCGGGACAGAGGGTCTAATCTGGACATTCAGTACTTC. Its translation is CASSHTRDRGSNLDIQYF.

This chain links TRBV28 with TRBJ1-1, with unresolved D. The germline CDR1 and CDR2 sequences are MDHEN and SYDVKM. This CDR3 is built from 12 residues. V shed 2 bases and J shed 3 bases, with 4 bases lying between them. The CDR3 region is CASSLQDTEAFF. DNA of the CDR3: TGTGCCAGCAGTTTACAAGACACTGAAGCTTTCTTT.

This chain connects TRBV5-1 to TRBJ2-6; D is unresolved. The CDR3 extends over 15 amino acids. The V gene lost 2 bases and the J gene lost 1 base, with 7 bases spanning the gap. Germline CDR1 and CDR2: SGHRS and YFSETQ. This CDR3 reads CASSLMSSGANVLTF. The DNA for the CDR3 is TGCGCCAGCAGCTTAATGAGTTCTGGGGCCAACGTCCTGACTTTC.

This clonotype was recorded many times. The CDR3 DNA sequence: TGTGCCAGCAGCTTCCAAATGGGGGCAGATACGCAGTATTTT. Protein product: CASSFQMGADTQYF. V usage is TRBV7-2 and J usage is TRBJ2-3; D tentatively reads TRBD1 or TRBD2 (5 bases each). This CDR3 is built from 14 residues. V dropped 3 bases and J dropped 4 bases, with 11 bases sitting between them. The germline CDR1 and CDR2 sequences are SGHTA and FQGNSA.

This clonotype was seen a handful of times. The rearrangement uses TRBV29-1 and TRBJ2-1; D perhaps matches TRBD1 (5 bases). This CDR3 contains 16 residues. Germline V lookup: CDR1 SQVTM, CDR2 ANQGSEA. V was cut by 1 base and J by 3 bases, with 16 bases left in between. CDR3 DNA sequence: TGCAGCGTTGAAGGTCGTTGGCAGGGAAGCTACAATGAGCAGTTCTTC. Its translation: CSVEGRWQGSYNEQFF.

Many counts were recorded for this clonotype. V is TRBV4-1 and J is TRBJ2-7, with D hard to call. Trimming removed 0 bases from V and 2 bases from J, with 8 bases in between. Germline CDR1 and CDR2: MGHRA and YSYEKL. CDR3 length: 14 amino acids. Written as DNA, the CDR3 is TGCGCCAGCAGCCAAGATAGGCAGACCTACGAGCAGTACTTC. Protein product: CASSQDRQTYEQYF.

This clonotype came up many times. The chain links TRBV20-1 to TRBJ2-1; TRBD2 might be the D (6 bases). V dropped 6 bases and J dropped 0 bases, with 15 bases sitting between them. The CDR3 has 15 amino acids. Germline V CDR1 and CDR2: DFQATT, SNEGSKA (reference sequence). The CDR3 loop is CSATWGGASYNEQFF. For the CDR3, the DNA is TGCAGTGCCACCTGGGGCGGGGCCTCCTACAATGAGCAGTTCTTC.

The genes are TRBV12-3 or TRBV12-4 and TRBJ2-1; D not resolved. V was clipped by 5 bases and J by 3 bases, with 11 bases between them. This CDR3 region has 14 residues. CDR3 loop: CASSPWSHYNEQFF. The CDR3 DNA sequence: TGTGCCAGCAGTCCCTGGAGTCACTACAATGAGCAGTTCTTC.

This clonotype was seen a handful of times. V usage is TRBV5-1 and J usage is TRBJ2-7, with 7 nucleotides matching TRBD1. From germline, CDR1 is SGHRS and CDR2 YFSETQ. There are 13 residues in the CDR3. With V trimmed by 8 bases and J by 0 bases, 5 bases remained unmatched. In nucleotides, the CDR3 is TGCGCCAGTTCGACAGGGAGCTCCTACGAGCAGTACTTC. Amino acids: CASSTGSSYEQYF.

This clonotype was seen a handful of times. At one boundary the junction diverges from the germline segment, which might be a read error. The rearrangement uses TRBV7-2 and TRBJ2-7; D is undetermined. The CDR3 runs 16 residues. The V gene's germline CDR1 is SGHTA and CDR2 FQGNSA. CDR3 in amino acids: CASSSPWEWHSREQYF. CDR3 in DNA: TGCGCCAGCAGCTCCCCCTGGGAATGGCATTCTCGCGAGCAGTACTTC.

The rearrangement joins TRBV5-1 to TRBJ2-1; weak D call: TRBD1 (5 bases). Germline CDR1 and CDR2: SGHRS and YFSETQ. The CDR3 loop spans 15 amino acids. V was cut by 0 bases and J by 4 bases, with 11 bases left in between. The CDR3 bases are TGCGCCAGCAGCTTGGAGGCAGGGCAATACAATGAGCAGTTCTTC. This codes for CASSLEAGQYNEQFF. Looking up the rest from reference TRBV5-1 and TRBJ2-1 gives the full variable domain: KAGVTQTPRYLIKTRGQQVTLSCSPISGHRSVSWYQQTPGQGLQFLFEYFSETQRNKGNFPGRFSGRQFSNSRSEMNVSTLELGDSALYLCASSLEAGQYNEQFFGPGTRLTVL.

The gene calls are TRBV4-3 and TRBJ2-1, with D perhaps TRBD2 (6 bases). CDR1 is LGHNA, CDR2 YSLEER, per germline. V lost 3 bases to trimming and J lost 13 bases, with 16 bases between them. CDR3 length: 13 residues. CDR3 nucleotides: TGCGCCAGCAGCCACGGCCGGGACTTCAAACAGTTCTTC. Translation gives CASSHGRDFKQFF.

CDR3 coding DNA: TGTGCCAGCAGGGGAGGGGACAGTGGTAATTCACCCCTCCACTTT. Its protein product is CASRGGDSGNSPLHF. The chain combines TRBV9 with TRBJ1-6; TRBD1 aligns across 7 bases. The CDR3 spans 15 residues. Trimming removed 5 bases from V and 6 bases from J; junction bases left unmatched: 8. Per the germline V gene, CDR1 is SGDLS and CDR2 is YYNGEE.